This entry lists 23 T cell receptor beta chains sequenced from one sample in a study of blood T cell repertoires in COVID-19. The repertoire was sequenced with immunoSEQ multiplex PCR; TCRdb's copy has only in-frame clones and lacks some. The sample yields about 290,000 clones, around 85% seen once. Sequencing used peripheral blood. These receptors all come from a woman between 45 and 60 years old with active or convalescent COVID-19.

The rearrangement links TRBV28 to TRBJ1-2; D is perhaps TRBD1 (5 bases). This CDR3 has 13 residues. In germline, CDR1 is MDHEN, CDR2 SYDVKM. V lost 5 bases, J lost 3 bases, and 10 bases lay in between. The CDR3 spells CASSLGLDYGYTF. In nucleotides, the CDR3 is TGTGCCAGCAGTCTGGGACTGGACTATGGCTACACCTTC.

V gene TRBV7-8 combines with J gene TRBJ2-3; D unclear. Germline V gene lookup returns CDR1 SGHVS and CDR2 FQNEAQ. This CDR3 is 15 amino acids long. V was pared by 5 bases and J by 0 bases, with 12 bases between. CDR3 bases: TGTGCCAGCAGCCCCGACACTTCTAGCACAGATACGCAGTATTTT. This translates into CASSPDTSSTDTQYF.

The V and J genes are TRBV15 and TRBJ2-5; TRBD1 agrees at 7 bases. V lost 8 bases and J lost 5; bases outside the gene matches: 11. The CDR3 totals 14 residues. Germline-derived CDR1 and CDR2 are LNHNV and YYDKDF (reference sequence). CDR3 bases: TGTGCCACCGGCCTACAGGGGAGCCGGGAGACCCAGTACTTC. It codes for CATGLQGSRETQYF. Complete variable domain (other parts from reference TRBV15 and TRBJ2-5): DAMVIQNPRYQVTQFGKPVTLSCSQTLNHNVMYWYQQKSSQAPKLLFHYYDKDFNNEADTPDNFQSRRPNTSFCFLDIRSPGLGDTAMYLCATGLQGSRETQYFGPGTRLLVL.

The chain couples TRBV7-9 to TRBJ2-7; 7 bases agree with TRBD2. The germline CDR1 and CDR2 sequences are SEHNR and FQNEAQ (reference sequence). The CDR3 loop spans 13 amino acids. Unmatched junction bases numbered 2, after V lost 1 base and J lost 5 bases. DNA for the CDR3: TGTGCCAGCAGCTTAGGCCTAGCGGACGAGCAGTACTTC. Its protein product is CASSLGLADEQYF. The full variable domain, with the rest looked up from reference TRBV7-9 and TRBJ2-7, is DTGVSQNPRHKITKRGQNVTFRCDPISEHNRLYWYRQTLGQGPEFLTYFQNEAQLEKSRLLSDRFSAERPKGSFSTLEIQRTEQGDSAMYLCASSLGLADEQYFGPGTRLTVT.

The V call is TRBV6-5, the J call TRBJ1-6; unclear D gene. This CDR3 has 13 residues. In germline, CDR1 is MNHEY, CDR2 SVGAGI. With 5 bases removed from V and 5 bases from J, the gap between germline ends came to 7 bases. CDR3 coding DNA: TGTGCCAGCAGTACGGTCAATAATTCACCCCTCCACTTT. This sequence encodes CASSTVNNSPLHF.

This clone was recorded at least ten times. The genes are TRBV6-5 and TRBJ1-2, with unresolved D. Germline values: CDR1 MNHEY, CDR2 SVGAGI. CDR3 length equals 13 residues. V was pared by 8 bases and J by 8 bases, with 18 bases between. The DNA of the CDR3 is TGTGCCAGCGGCGGACTCACACGGGGAGGCTACACCTTC. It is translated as CASGGLTRGGYTF.

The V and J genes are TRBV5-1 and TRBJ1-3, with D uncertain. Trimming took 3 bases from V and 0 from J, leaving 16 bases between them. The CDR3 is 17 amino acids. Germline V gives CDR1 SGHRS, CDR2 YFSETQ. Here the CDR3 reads CASSSGLRGGSGNTIYF. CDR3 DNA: TGCGCCAGCAGCTCCGGACTCCGCGGAGGCTCTGGAAACACCATATATTTT. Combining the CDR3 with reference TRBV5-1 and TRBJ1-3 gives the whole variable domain KAGVTQTPRYLIKTRGQQVTLSCSPISGHRSVSWYQQTPGQGLQFLFEYFSETQRNKGNFPGRFSGRQFSNSRSEMNVSTLELGDSALYLCASSSGLRGGSGNTIYFGEGSWLTVV.

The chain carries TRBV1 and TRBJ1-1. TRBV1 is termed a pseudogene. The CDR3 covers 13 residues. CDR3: CTSSQEGGTEAFF. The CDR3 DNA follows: TGCACCAGCAGCCAAGAAGGAGGGACTGAAGCTTTCTTT.

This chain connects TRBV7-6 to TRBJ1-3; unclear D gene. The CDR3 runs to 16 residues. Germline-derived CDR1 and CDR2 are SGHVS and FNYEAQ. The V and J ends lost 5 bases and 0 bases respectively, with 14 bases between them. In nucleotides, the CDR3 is TGTGCCAGCAGCCGGATCCCACACAGCTCTGGAAACACCATATATTTT. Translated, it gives CASSRIPHSSGNTIYF.

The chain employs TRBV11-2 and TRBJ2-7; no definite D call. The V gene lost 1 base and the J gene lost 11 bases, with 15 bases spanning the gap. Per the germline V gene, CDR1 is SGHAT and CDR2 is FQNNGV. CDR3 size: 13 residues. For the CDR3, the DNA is TGTGCCAGCAGCTTAGCCCTTCTGAAGAGAGAGTACTTC. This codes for CASSLALLKREYF.

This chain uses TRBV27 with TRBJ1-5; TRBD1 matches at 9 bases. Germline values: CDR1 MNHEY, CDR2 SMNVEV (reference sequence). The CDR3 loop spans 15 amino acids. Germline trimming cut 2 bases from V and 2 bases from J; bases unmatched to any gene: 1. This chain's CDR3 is CASSLDRGGNQPQHF. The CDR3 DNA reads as TGTGCCAGCAGTTTAGACAGGGGGGGCAATCAGCCCCAGCATTTT.

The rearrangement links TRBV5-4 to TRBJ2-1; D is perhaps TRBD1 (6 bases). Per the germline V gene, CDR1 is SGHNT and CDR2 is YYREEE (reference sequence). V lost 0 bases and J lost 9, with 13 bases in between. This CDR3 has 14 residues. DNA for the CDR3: TGTGCCAGCAGCTTGGGTCAGGGGAGAGCTGAGCAGTTCTTC. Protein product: CASSLGQGRAEQFF.

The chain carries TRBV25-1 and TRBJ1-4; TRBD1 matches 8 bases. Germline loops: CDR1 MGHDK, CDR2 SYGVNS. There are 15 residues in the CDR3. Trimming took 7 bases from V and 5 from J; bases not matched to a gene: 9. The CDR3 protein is CASKPLTGENEKLFF. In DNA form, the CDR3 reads TGTGCCAGCAAACCGTTGACAGGGGAAAATGAAAAACTGTTTTTT.

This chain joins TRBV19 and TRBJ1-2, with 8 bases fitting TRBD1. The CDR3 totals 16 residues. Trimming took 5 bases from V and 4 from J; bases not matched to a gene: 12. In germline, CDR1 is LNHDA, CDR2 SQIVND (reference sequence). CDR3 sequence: CASSLIQGAYGYGYTF. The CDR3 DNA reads TGTGCCAGTAGTCTCATCCAGGGGGCGTACGGCTATGGCTACACCTTC.

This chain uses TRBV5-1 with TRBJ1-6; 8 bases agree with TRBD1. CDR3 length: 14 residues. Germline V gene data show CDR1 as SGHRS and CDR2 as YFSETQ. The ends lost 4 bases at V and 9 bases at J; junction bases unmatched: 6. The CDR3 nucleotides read TGCGCCAGCAGCCCGGACAGGGCTCCTTCACCCCTCCACTTT. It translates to CASSPDRAPSPLHF.

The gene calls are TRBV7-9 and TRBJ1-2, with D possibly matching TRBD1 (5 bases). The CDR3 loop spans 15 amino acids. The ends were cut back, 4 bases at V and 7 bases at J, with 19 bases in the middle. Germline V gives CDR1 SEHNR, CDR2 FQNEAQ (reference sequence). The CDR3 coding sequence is TGTGCCAGCAGCTCAACTCTGTGGGGGGTTGCTGGCTACACCTTC. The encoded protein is CASSSTLWGVAGYTF.

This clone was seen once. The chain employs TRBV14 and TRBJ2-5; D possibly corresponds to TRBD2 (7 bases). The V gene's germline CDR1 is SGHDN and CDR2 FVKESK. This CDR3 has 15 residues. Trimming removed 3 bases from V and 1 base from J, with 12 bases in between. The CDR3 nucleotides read TGTGCCAGCAGCCATCGGGGGGCCCCCCAAGAGACCCAGTACTTC. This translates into CASSHRGAPQETQYF.

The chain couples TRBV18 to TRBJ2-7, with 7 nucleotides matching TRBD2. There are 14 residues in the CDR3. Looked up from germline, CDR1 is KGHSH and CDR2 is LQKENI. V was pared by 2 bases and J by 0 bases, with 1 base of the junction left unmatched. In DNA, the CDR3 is TGTGCCAGCTCACCAAGCGGGACCTCCTACGAGCAGTACTTC. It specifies CASSPSGTSYEQYF.

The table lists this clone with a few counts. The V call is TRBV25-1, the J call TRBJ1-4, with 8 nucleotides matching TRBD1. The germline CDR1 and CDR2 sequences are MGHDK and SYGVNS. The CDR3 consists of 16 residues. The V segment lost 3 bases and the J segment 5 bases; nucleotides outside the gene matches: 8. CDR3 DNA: TGTGCCAGCAGTGACCTTCCGGGACAGGTGAATGAAAAACTGTTTTTT. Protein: CASSDLPGQVNEKLFF.

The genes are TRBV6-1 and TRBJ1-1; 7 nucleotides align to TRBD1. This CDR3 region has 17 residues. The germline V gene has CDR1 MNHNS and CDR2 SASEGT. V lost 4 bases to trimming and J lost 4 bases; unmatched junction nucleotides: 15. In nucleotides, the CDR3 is TGTGCCAGCAGTGCCTTGACAGGGACGCTATTGGGCACTGAAGCTTTCTTT. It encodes CASSALTGTLLGTEAFF.

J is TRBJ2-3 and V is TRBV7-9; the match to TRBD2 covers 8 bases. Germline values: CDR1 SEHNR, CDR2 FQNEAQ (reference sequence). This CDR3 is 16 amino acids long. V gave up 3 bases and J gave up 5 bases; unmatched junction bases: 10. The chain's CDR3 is CASSLGPGTSIDTQYF. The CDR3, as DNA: TGTGCCAGCAGCTTGGGGCCCGGGACTAGTATAGATACGCAGTATTTT.

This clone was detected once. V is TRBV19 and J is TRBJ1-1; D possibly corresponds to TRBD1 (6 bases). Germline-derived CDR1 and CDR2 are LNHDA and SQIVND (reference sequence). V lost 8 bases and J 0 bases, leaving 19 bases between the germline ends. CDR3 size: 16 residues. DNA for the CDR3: TGTGCCAGTCGCCCCGGGGGGCAAAGAATGAACACTGAAGCTTTCTTT. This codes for CASRPGGQRMNTEAFF. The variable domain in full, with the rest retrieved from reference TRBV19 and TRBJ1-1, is DGGITQSPKYLFRKEGQNVTLSCEQNLNHDAMYWYRQDPGQGLRLIYYSQIVNDFQKGDIAEGYSVSREKKESFPLTVTSAQKNPTAFYLCASRPGGQRMNTEAFFGQGTRLTVV.

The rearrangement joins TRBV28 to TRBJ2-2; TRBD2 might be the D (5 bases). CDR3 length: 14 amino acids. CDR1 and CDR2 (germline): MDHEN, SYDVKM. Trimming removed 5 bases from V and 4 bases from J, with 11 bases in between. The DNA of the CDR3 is TGTGCCAGCAGTCCGGGAAGCCCCACCGGGGAGCTGTTTTTT. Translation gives CASSPGSPTGELFF.